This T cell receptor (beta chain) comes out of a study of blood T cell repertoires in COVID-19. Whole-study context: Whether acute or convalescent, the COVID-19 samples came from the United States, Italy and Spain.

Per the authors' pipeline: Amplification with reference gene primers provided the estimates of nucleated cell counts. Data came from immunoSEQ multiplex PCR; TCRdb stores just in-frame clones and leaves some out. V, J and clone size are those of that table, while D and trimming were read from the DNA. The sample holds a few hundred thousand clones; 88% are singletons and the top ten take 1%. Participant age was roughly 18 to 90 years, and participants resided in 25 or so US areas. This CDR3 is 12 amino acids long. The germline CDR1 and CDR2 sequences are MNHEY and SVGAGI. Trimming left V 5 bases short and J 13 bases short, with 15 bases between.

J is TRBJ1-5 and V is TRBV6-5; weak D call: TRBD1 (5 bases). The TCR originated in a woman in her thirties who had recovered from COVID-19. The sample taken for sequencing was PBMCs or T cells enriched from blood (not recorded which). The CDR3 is CASSNRQSVQHF. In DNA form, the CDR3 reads TGTGCCAGCAGTAACAGACAGTCGGTGCAGCATTTT.